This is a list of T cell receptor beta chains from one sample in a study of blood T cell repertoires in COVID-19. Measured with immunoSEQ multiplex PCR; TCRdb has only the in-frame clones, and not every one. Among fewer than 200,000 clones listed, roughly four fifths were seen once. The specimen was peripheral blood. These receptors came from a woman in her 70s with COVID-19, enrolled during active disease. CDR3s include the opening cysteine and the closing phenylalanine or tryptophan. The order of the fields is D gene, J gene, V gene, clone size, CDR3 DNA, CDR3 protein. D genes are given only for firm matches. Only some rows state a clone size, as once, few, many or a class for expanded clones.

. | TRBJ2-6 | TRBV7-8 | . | TGTGCCAGCAGCTTAGCGGACAGATCCTACTCTGGGGCCAACGTCCTGACTTTC | CASSLADRSYSGANVLTF
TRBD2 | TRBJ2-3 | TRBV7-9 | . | TGTGCCAGCAGCTTCCTTAGCGGGATGACTAGCACAGATACGCAGTATTTT | CASSFLSGMTSTDTQYF
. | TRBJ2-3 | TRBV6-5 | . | TGTGCCGCCCTAGATCTCTCCACAGATACGCAGTATTTT | CAALDLSTDTQYF
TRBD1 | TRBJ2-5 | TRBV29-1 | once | TGCAGCTCAAGCAGGGGGAAAGAGACCCAGTACTTC | CSSSRGKETQYF
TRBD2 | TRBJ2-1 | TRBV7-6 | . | TGTGCCAGCAGCTTAACTAGCGGGAGGCCCAATGAGCAGTTCTTC | CASSLTSGRPNEQFF
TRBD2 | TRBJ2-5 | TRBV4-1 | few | TGCGCCAGCAGCCAAGAACTAGCGGGAGGGGGGGAGACCCAGTACTTC | CASSQELAGGGETQYF
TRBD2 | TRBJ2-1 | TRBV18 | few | TGTGCCAGCTCACGTGGACTAGCGGGTAACGACAATGAGCAGTTCTTC | CASSRGLAGNDNEQFF
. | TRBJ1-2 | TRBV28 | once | TGTGCCAGCAGTTATCCCGGGAGCATTAACTATGGCTACACCTTC | CASSYPGSINYGYTF
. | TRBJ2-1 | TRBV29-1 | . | TGCAGCGTTGAAGGCGAGGGAGCCAATGAGCAGTTCTTC | CSVEGEGANEQFF
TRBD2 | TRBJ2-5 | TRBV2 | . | TGTGCCAGTAGCCGGGACTACAATCAAGAGACCCAGTACTTC | CASSRDYNQETQYF
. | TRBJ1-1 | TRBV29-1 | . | TGCAGCGTTGGACAGGCGAACACTGAAGCTTTCTTT | CSVGQANTEAFF
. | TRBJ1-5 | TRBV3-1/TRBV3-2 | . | TGTGCCAGCAGCCCACAGAATAGCAATCAGCCCCAGCATTTT | CASSPQNSNQPQHF
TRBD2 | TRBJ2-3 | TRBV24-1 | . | TGTGCCACCAGTGATTCTAGCGGGAGTAGAACAGATACGCAGTATTTT | CATSDSSGSRTDTQYF
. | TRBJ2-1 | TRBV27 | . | TGTGCCAGCAGAGAGGTGAGGCGTTACAATGAGCAGTTCTTC | CASREVRRYNEQFF
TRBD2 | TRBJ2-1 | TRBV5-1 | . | TGCGCCAGCAGCTTGGTTGTTAGCGGGGGCTGGGAGCAGTTCTTC | CASSLVVSGGWEQFF
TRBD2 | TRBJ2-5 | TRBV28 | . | TGTGCCAGCAGCCCCGTTAAGCGACTAGCGGGAGGCAGGACCCAGTACTTC | CASSPVKRLAGGRTQYF
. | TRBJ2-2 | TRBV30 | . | TGTGCCTGGAGTGGATTAACCTTCGGTTCCGGGGAGCTGTTTTTT | CAWSGLTFGSGELFF
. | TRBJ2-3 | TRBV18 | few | TGTGCCAGCTCACCAGGGGGGAGCGGAGATACGCAGTATTTT | CASSPGGSGDTQYF
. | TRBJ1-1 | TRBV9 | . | TGTGCCAGCAGCGTAGATACGGGAGGGGTCCGGGGAACTGAAGCTTTCTTT | CASSVDTGGVRGTEAFF
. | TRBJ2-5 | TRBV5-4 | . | TGTGCCAGCAGCTCGTCCCGAAGCGGACACCAAGAGACCCAGTACTTC | CASSSSRSGHQETQYF
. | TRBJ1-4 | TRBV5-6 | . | TGTGCCAGCAGTAACTTACAGGCCCCTGGGAAACTGTTTTTT | CASSNLQAPGKLFF
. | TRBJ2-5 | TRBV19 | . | TGTGCCAGTAGTCCCTCCGGGAACAGGGATGTAGAGACCCAGTACTTC | CASSPSGNRDVETQYF
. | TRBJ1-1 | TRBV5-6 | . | TGTGCCAGCAGCTTTGACCCGATAGGGACAAGCTACCGCACTGAAGCTTTCTTT | CASSFDPIGTSYRTEAFF
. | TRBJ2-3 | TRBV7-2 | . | TGTGCCAGCAGCTATAGGAGGGAAGATACGCAGTATTTT | CASSYRREDTQYF
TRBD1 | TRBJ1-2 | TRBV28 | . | TGTGCCAGCAGGGGAACTGACAGGGCGCCGTCGTATGGCTACACCTTC | CASRGTDRAPSYGYTF
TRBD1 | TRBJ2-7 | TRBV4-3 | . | TGCGCCAGCAGCCAAGATGACAGGGGCTACGAGCAGTACTTC | CASSQDDRGYEQYF
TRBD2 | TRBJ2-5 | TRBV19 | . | TGTGCCACTTCACGGGGACTAGCGGTTCAAGAGACCCAGTACTTC | CATSRGLAVQETQYF
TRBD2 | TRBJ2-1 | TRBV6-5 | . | TGTGCCAGTGGGCGGGCGGGGGTCAACTACAATGAGCAGTTCTTC | CASGRAGVNYNEQFF
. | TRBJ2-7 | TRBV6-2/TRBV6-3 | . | TGTGCCAGCAGTCCCGTTCGGGACTCTCGAACCTACGAGCAGTACTTC | CASSPVRDSRTYEQYF
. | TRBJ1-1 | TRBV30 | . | TGTGCCTGGAGGGGGGGACCAGGCACTGAAGCTTTCTTT | CAWRGGPGTEAFF
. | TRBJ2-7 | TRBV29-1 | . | TGCAGCGTTAAAAATCTCTACGAGCAGTACTTC | CSVKNLYEQYF
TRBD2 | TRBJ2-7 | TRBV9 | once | TGTGCCAGCAGCGTAGACCAGCGGGGGACCTACGAGCAGTACTTC | CASSVDQRGTYEQYF
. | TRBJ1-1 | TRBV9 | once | TGTGCCAGCAGCGTAGGCGGCAGGGCGAACACTGAAGCTTTCTTT | CASSVGGRANTEAFF
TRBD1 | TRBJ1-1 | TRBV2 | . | TGTGCCAGCAGTGATCTGACAGGGGTCGGCGCTTTCTTT | CASSDLTGVGAFF
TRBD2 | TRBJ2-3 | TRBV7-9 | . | TGTGCCAGCAGCTCCCCGGGACTAGCGGGAGAAAGAGATACGCAGTATTTT | CASSSPGLAGERDTQYF
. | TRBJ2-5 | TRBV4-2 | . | TGTGCCAGCAGCCAGATAATCGGGGAGACCCAGTACTTC | CASSQIIGETQYF
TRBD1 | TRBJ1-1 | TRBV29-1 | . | TGCAGCGTTGAAGACCCTGGGACAGCTCAGACTAAAAACACTGAAGCTTTCTTT | CSVEDPGTAQTKNTEAFF
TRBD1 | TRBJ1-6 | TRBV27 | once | TGTGCCAGCAGTTTATGGGGCAGGGGGTATAATTCACCCCTCCACTTT | CASSLWGRGYNSPLHF